This T cell receptor (beta chain) derives from a study of T cells in Graves' hyperthyroidism and ophthalmopathy. Patients were excluded because of uncontrolled infection, other autoimmune disease, pregnancy or lactation. General study findings and limits: From stable hyperthyroidism, ophthalmopathy was separated by a 13 V-J model. In blood, most of the thyroid clonotypes expanded above 0.001 were also present. A median roughly six months before onset, the model predicted ophthalmopathy.

Amplified TCR beta CDR3 regions derived from RNA transcripts. A set of HTBI primers served as the primers for a first-round RT-PCR of the TCR CDR3. MiXCR, applied by TCRdb to the multiplex PCR reads, yields one record per CDR3 protein. The table shows roughly 360,000 distinct CDR3 sequences, with around an eighth occurring only once. A remark on this clonotype: Its antigen remains unknown.

Trimming cost V 0 bases and J 2 bases, with 4 bases left between them. CDR1 is MGHRA, CDR2 YSYEKL, per germline. CDR3 size: 13 residues. The chain employs TRBV4-1 and TRBJ2-5; D ambiguous. Sequenced input: blood. This TCR came from a man aged 30-40 years with Graves' hyperthyroidism that later progressed to Graves' ophthalmopathy. CDR3 sequence reads: CASSQEKQETQYF. The DNA of the CDR3 is TGCGCCAGCAGCCAAGAGAAACAAGAGACCCAGTACTTC.